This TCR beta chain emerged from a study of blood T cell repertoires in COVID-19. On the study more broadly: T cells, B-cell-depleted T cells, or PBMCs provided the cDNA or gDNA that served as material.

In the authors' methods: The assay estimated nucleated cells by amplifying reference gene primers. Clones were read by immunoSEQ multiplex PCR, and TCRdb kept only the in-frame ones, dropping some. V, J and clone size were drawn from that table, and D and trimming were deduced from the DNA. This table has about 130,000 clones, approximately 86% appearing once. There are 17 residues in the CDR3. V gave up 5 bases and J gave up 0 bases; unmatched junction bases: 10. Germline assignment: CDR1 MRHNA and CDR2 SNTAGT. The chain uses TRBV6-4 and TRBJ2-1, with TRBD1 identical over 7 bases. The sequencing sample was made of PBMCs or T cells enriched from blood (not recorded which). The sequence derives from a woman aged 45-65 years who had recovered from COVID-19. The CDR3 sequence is CASSTGVGKSSYNEQFF. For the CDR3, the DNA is TGTGCCAGCAGTACAGGGGTAGGAAAAAGCTCCTACAATGAGCAGTTCTTC.